This note documents a single T cell receptor beta chain sequence. Antigen specificity is unknown. The data were produced by immunoSEQ multiplex PCR, yet TCRdb's version contains in-frame clones alone and is incomplete. Of some 150,000 clones in the sample, nearly 95% were seen once. This entry is derived from a study of graft-versus-host responses after intestinal transplantation. Study in general: Grafts that recipients had were multivisceral, liver-intestinal, or isolated intestinal transplants.

Germline CDR1 is LGHNA and CDR2 is YNFKEQ. The ends were cut back, 0 bases at V and 4 bases at J, with 8 bases in the middle. The CDR3 has 14 amino acids. Specimen: unstimulated CD4+ T cells sorted from spleen or lymph node cells, collected before intestinal transplant. The chain uses TRBV4-2 and TRBJ2-3; D may be TRBD2 (6 bases). This TCR was recovered from a human donor who received an intestinal transplant. DNA of the CDR3: TGTGCCAGCAGCCAAGACGCGGGACCAGATACGCAGTATTTT. Protein product: CASSQDAGPDTQYF.